A selection of T cell receptor beta chains follows, all from one sample in a study of blood T cell repertoires in COVID-19. The data were produced by immunoSEQ multiplex PCR, yet TCRdb's version contains in-frame clones alone and is incomplete. The sample yields approximately 130,000 clones, just over 75% seen once. Sequenced sample: peripheral blood. The receptors derive from a human donor in a cohort sampled during active COVID-19. Each CDR3 is given with its conserved first and last residue. The order of the fields is V gene, CDR3 protein.

>TRBV2
CASSGLGLNTEAFF
>TRBV5-1
CASSLYGNSNQPQHF
>TRBV18
CASSPGGSGGKNEQFF
>TRBV6-6
CASSRSTSGGASETQYF
>TRBV5-1
CASSQGTGEGQPQHF
>TRBV11-2
CASSLVAGFYNEQFF
>TRBV6-4
CASSMDRESSEAFF
>TRBV3-1/TRBV3-2
CASSQEAALGDEQYF
>TRBV3-1/TRBV3-2
CASSQGGARGEQYF
>TRBV6-5
CASLSPGQGVGYTF
>TRBV5-6
CASRLTGKGETGELFF
>TRBV4-1
CASSQVETAPNQPQHF
>TRBV7-8
CASSHPSLAGTGELFF
>TRBV4-1
CASSHLAVRSYNEQFF
>TRBV10-3
CAISNRGSYNEQFF
>TRBV7-9
CASSLGHRYEQYF
>TRBV7-9
CASSLVGSMGLNSPLHF
>TRBV6-5
CASRGQEGYGYTF
>TRBV24-1
CATSDYRATGELFF
>TRBV19
CASSITRTGGRVQYF
>TRBV4-1
CASSQARDTEAFF
>TRBV6-5
CASSYGGGGRGEAFF
>TRBV2
CASSLQGSGYTF
>TRBV2
CASSVYRGANTEAFF
>TRBV5-4
CASSRGQGADYGYTF
>TRBV12-3/TRBV12-4
CASSPDRAEAFF
>TRBV13
CASSLVALLGGPDTQYF
>TRBV6-6
CASRPDRGRAQPQHF
>TRBV28
CASRKTARETQYF
>TRBV28
CASSPRETQYF
>TRBV6-5
CASQDRDNSPLHF
>TRBV28
CASSLVSGPYGNTIYF
>TRBV7-9
CASSLQGTTGNEQFF
>TRBV11-1
CASSQDRGKEQYF
>TRBV2
CASLRDRAETQYF
>TRBV28
CASRRGFSYEQYF
>TRBV3-1/TRBV3-2
CASSQGRDMGYNEQFF
>TRBV6-1
CASSDLGQGVYGYTF
>TRBV7-8
CASSLALHYEQYF
>TRBV3-1/TRBV3-2
CASSRKTNEQFF
>TRBV7-9
CASSLGGQVYGYTF
>TRBV27
CASSFYHRRDYSNNEQFF
>TRBV6-6
CASSYLVYEQYF
>TRBV5-6
CASSSVMAGYSTGELFF
>TRBV5-1
CASSLGGDPFNSPLHF
>TRBV9
CASSASGGPMNTEAFF
>TRBV5-5
CASSLEATTRNEQFF
>TRBV5-6
CASSWLNPGQQETQYF
>TRBV28
CASSFFQGAGEAFF
>TRBV15
CATSRVGVGTEAFF
>TRBV7-9
CASSLPGHPNTEAFF
>TRBV5-4
CASSLGLAGGPGRDTQYF
>TRBV19
CASKSGTERAQPQHF
>TRBV7-9
CASSFLSGGKQETQYF